This TCR beta chain was documented in a study of shared clonotypes between healthy human individuals. Points on this clone: Its cognate antigen is unknown. Germline is not matched at one junction end, which may reflect a read error.

Terminally differentiated effector memory CD45RA+ cells were excluded by CCR7 positive selection of CD45RO-negative cells. This CDR3 contains 16 residues. CDR1 SGHAT and CDR2 FQNNGV come from the germline V gene. The assay was immunoSEQ multiplex PCR, and TCRdb's table has in-frame clones only and misses some. The table lists about 1,800,000 clones, about 94% of them singletons, with roughly 1% in the top ten. Study-wide findings and caveats: In a few donors, roughly 5.2% of naive CD4 clonotypes appeared in common. Relative to their counterparts shared across all four donors, non-shared clonotypes exhibited diminished generation probabilities.

Sequencing used naive CD8+ T cells sorted from blood. V gene TRBV11-2 combines with J gene TRBJ1-6, with D unclear. The clonotype comes from a man between 18 and 35 years old in good health. CDR3 region: CASNLGPRADNSPLHF. The DNA of the CDR3 is TGTGCCAGCAACTTAGGGCCTCGGGCAGATAATTCACCCCTCCACTTT.